This entry lists 17 T cell receptor beta chains sequenced from one sample in a study of cytomegalovirus exposure and HLA in healthy donors. Sequenced by immunoSEQ multiplex PCR; TCRdb stores in-frame clones only, minus some. The sample holds roughly 150,000 clones; around nine tenths are singletons and the top ten take 2.5% to 3%. Source material: PBMCs. The receptors were gathered from a man aged 18 to 35 in good health and CMV-seronegative.

This sequence joins TRBV7-8 and TRBJ2-7, with D perhaps TRBD2 (5 bases). In germline, CDR1 is SGHVS, CDR2 FQNEAQ. The CDR3 loop spans 16 amino acids. Deletions cut 1 base from V and 1 base from J, with 14 bases between. The CDR3 DNA follows: TGTGCCAGCAGCTTAGTCGGCTGGGCGGGTTCCTACGAGCAGTACGTC. Encoded protein: CASSLVGWAGSYEQYV.

The chain employs TRBV7-6 and TRBJ1-2, with 8 bases lining up with TRBD1. The CDR3 runs 13 residues. V gave up 4 bases and J gave up 2 bases; unmatched junction bases: 0. Germline V gene data show CDR1 as SGHVS and CDR2 as FNYEAQ. Written as DNA, the CDR3 is TGTGCCAGCAGCTCAGGGGGCAACTATGGCTACACCTTC. Amino acid sequence: CASSSGGNYGYTF.

The chain employs TRBV18 and TRBJ2-7; D unresolved. The CDR3 has 14 amino acids. Trimming removed 4 bases from V and 2 bases from J, with 12 bases in between. Germline CDR1 reads KGHSH; CDR2 reads LQKENI. The CDR3 bases are TGTGCCAGCTCACTCACCGCTAGAACCTACGAGCAGTACTTC. Translating gives CASSLTARTYEQYF. The variable domain in full, completed from reference TRBV18 and TRBJ2-7, reads NAGVMQNPRHLVRRRGQEARLRCSPMKGHSHVYWYRQLPEEGLKFMVYLQKENIIDESGMPKERFSAEFPKEGPSILRIQQVVRGDSAAYFCASSLTARTYEQYFGPGTRLTVT.

V and J are TRBV12-5 and TRBJ1-6; maybe TRBD1 (5 bases). Trimming pared 2 bases from V and 9 bases from J, leaving 14 bases between. The germline gives CDR1 LGHNT, CDR2 FRNRAP. The CDR3 consists of 15 residues. CDR3 sequence: CASGLPDVGGSPLHF. Written as DNA, the CDR3 is TGTGCTAGTGGTTTGCCTGACGTCGGGGGTTCACCCCTCCACTTT.

J is TRBJ2-2 and V is TRBV4-3, with 8 bases that match TRBD1. Germline-derived CDR1 and CDR2 are LGHNA and YSLEER. This CDR3 spans 21 amino acids. With V trimmed by 1 base and J by 5 bases, 21 bases remained unmatched. For the CDR3, the DNA is TGCGCCAGCAGCCAAGTATTTTCGAGACAGGGGTCATTTTCGTCGACCGGGGAGCTGTTTTTT. This codes for CASSQVFSRQGSFSSTGELFF.

The rearrangement joins TRBV2 to TRBJ1-2; TRBD1 matches 10 bases. Germline assignment: CDR1 SNHLY and CDR2 FYNNEI. CDR3 length: 14 amino acids. The V and J ends lost 0 bases and 7 bases, in that order; junction bases with no gene match: 2. The CDR3, as DNA: TGTGCCAGCAGTGAAGCTAGGACAGGGGGTGGCTACACCTTC. Amino acids: CASSEARTGGGYTF.

This clone showed up just a few times. The chain employs TRBV4-1 and TRBJ1-2, with TRBD1 identical over 8 bases. The CDR3 totals 14 residues. With V trimmed by 3 bases and J by 8 bases, 8 bases remained unmatched. The germline gives CDR1 MGHRA, CDR2 YSYEKL. The chain's CDR3 is CASSQSGGAGGYTF. CDR3 DNA: TGCGCCAGCAGCCAGTCAGGGGGCGCGGGAGGCTACACCTTC.

The chain couples TRBV7-6 to TRBJ2-6; D gene ambiguous. Trimming pared 4 bases from V and 1 base from J, leaving 11 bases between. Germline CDR1 and CDR2: SGHVS and FNYEAQ. The CDR3 is 16 residues long. CDR3 DNA: TGTGCCAGCAGCTCCTTCCCGCTATCTGGGGCCAACGTCCTGACTTTC. Translated, it gives CASSSFPLSGANVLTF.

V is TRBV30 and J is TRBJ1-4, with D possibly being TRBD1 (6 bases). CDR1 and CDR2 from the germline V gene are GTSNPN and SVGIG (reference sequence). The CDR3 spans 15 residues. V lost 3 bases and J lost 8, with 19 bases in between. CDR3 in amino acids: CAWSPSLGAGEKLFF. The CDR3 DNA sequence: TGTGCCTGGAGCCCCTCGTTGGGGGCAGGGGAAAAACTGTTTTTT. The entire variable domain, with the rest obtained from reference TRBV30 and TRBJ1-4, is as follows: SQTIHQWPATLVQPVGSPLSLECTVEGTSNPNLYWYRQAAGRGLQLLFYSVGIGQISSEVPQNLSASRPQDRQFILSSKKLLLSDSGFYLCAWSPSLGAGEKLFFGSGTQLSVL.

This chain links TRBV7-9 with TRBJ1-1; 8 bases line up with TRBD1. V was clipped by 5 bases and J by 3 bases; unmatched bases: 5. Germline CDR1 and CDR2: SEHNR and FQNEAQ (reference sequence). The CDR3 is made up of 14 amino acids. The CDR3: CASSDRGLDTEAFF. The CDR3 bases are TGTGCCAGCAGCGACAGGGGCCTTGACACTGAAGCTTTCTTT.

V usage is TRBV7-2 and J usage is TRBJ2-3; D might be TRBD2 (5 bases). Germline assignment: CDR1 SGHTA and CDR2 FQGNSA. The germline V and J ends were trimmed by 5 bases and 0 bases, with 12 bases remaining between them. CDR3 length: 15 residues. The CDR3 bases are TGTGCCAGCAGCCAAGACTACCTTAGCACAGATACGCAGTATTTT. The encoded protein is CASSQDYLSTDTQYF. The full variable domain, its missing parts supplied by reference TRBV7-2 and TRBJ2-3, is GAGVSQSPSNKVTEKGKDVELRCDPISGHTALYWYRQSLGQGLEFLIYFQGNSAPDKSGLPSDRFSAERTGGSVSTLTIQRTQQEDSAVYLCASSQDYLSTDTQYFGPGTRLTVL.

V usage is TRBV4-1 and J usage is TRBJ2-7, with 7 bases identical to TRBD1. The CDR3 extends over 15 amino acids. The germline gives CDR1 MGHRA, CDR2 YSYEKL. Trimming at V came to 1 base and at J to 1 base, leaving 4 bases not matched to a gene. The CDR3 reads CASSQARTGSYEQYF. The CDR3 DNA is TGCGCCAGCAGCCAAGCCAGGACAGGATCCTACGAGCAGTACTTC.

The rearrangement joins TRBV29-1 to TRBJ2-1; TRBD1 matches at 7 bases. With 4 bases clipped from V and 4 bases from J, the junction kept 7 bases outside the gene matches. CDR1 SQVTM and CDR2 ANQGSEA come from the germline V gene. CDR3 length: 14 residues. The DNA for the CDR3 is TGCAGCGTTGTGAATCGACAGGGATACAATGAGCAGTTCTTC. This codes for CSVVNRQGYNEQFF.

This clone has just one count. V is TRBV4-3 and J is TRBJ1-1, with no clear D. The CDR3 loop spans 15 amino acids. Trimming removed 1 base from V and 3 bases from J, with 12 bases in between. Germline V gene lookup returns CDR1 LGHNA and CDR2 YSLEER. CDR3 DNA: TGCGCCAGCAGCCAAGGCGAAAGAGTGGACACTGAAGCTTTCTTT. It is translated as CASSQGERVDTEAFF.

The CDR3 is CASSLSPPSRETQYF. The DNA of the CDR3 is TGTGCCAGCAGTTTATCCCCCCCCTCGCGGGAGACCCAGTACTTC. The V call is TRBV27, the J call TRBJ2-5; D gene ambiguous. V lost 0 bases and J lost 5, with 13 bases in between. CDR3 size: 15 residues. Germline V gene sequence: CDR1 MNHEY, CDR2 SMNVEV (reference sequence).

J is TRBJ1-3 and V is TRBV28; D gene uncertain. V lost 6 bases to trimming and J lost 3 bases, with 9 bases between them. Germline loops: CDR1 MDHEN, CDR2 SYDVKM. The CDR3 is 13 residues long. The DNA for the CDR3 is TGTGCCAGCAGCCGCGATATTGGAAACACCATATATTTT. Protein: CASSRDIGNTIYF.

The chain has TRBV27 and TRBJ2-1, with TRBD2 matching 9 bases. Trimming at V came to 3 bases and at J to 5 bases, leaving 5 bases not matched to a gene. Looked up from germline, CDR1 is MNHEY and CDR2 is SMNVEV (reference sequence). The CDR3 sequence is 15 residues long. The CDR3: CASSLRGGSNNEQFF. CDR3 in DNA: TGTGCCAGCAGTTTGCGGGGGGGCTCGAACAATGAGCAGTTCTTC.